This paragraph covers one T cell receptor beta chain sequence. The antigen is not known. This entry is derived from a study of cytomegalovirus exposure and HLA in healthy donors. PCR employed 60 Vbeta and 13 Jbeta primers. The method was immunoSEQ multiplex PCR; TCRdb's version includes in-frame clones alone and lacks a portion of them. In the table there are 120,000 to 150,000 clones, 88% of which are singletons. Study-wide points: Later on, analysis showed that most CMV-associated TCR beta chains appeared to be HLA-restricted. The study flagged around 150 TCR beta chains as cytomegalovirus-associated. Three CMV-associated chains were confirmed in vitro to be specific for CMV antigens.

The sample taken for sequencing was PBMCs. The receptor was isolated from a woman between 40 and 50 years old in good health and CMV-seronegative.

The CDR3 DNA is TGTGCCAGCAGCTTAGTTGAAGGGAGATACGAGCAGTACTTC. Protein sequence: CASSLVEGRYEQYF. The J gene is TRBJ2-7, the V gene TRBV7-2, with D possibly TRBD2 on 5 matching bases. Germline values: CDR1 SGHTA, CDR2 FQGNSA. V was cut by 1 base and J by 4 bases, with 11 bases left in between. The CDR3 runs to 14 residues.